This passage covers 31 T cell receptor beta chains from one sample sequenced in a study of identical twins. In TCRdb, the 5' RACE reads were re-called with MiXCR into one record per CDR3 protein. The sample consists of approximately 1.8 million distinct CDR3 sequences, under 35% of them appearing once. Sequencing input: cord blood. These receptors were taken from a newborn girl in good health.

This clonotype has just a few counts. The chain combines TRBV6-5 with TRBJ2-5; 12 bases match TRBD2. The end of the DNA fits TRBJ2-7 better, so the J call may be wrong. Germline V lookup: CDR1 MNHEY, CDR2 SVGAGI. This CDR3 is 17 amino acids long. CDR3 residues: CASSYSRPGTSGYEQYF. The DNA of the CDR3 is TGTGCCAGCAGTTACTCTAGGCCCGGGACTAGCGGGTACGAGCAGTACTTC.

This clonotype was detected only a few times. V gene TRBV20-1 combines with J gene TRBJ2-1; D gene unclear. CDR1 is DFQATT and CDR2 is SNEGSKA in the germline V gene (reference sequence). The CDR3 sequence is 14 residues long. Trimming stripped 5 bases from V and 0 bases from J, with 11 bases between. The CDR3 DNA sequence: TGCAGTGCTCGCACGTTCTACTCCTACAATGAGCAGTTCTTC. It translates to CSARTFYSYNEQFF.

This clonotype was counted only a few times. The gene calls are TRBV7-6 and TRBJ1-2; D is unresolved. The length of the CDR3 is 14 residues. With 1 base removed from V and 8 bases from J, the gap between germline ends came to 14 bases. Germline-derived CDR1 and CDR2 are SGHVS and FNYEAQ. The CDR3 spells CASSLGVGKRGYTF. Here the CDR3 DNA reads TGTGCCAGCAGCTTAGGGGTAGGGAAACGGGGCTACACCTTC.

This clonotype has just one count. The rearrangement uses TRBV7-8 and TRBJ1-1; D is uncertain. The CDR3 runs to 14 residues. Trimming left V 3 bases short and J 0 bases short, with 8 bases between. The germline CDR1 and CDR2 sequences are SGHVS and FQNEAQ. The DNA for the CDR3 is TGTGCCAGCAGCTTCAAGACGGTGAACACTGAAGCTTTCTTT. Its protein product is CASSFKTVNTEAFF.

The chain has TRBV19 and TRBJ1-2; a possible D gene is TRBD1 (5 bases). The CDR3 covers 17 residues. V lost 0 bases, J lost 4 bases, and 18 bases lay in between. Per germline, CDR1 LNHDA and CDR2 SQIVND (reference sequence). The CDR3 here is CASSIDGRAHPVYGYTF. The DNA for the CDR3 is TGTGCCAGTAGTATAGACGGCAGGGCCCACCCGGTCTATGGCTACACCTTC.

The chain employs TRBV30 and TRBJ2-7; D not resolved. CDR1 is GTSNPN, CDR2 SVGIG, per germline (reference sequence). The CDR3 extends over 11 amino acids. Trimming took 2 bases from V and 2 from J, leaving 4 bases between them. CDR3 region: CAWSPTYEQYF. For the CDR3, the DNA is TGTGCCTGGAGTCCTACCTACGAGCAGTACTTC.

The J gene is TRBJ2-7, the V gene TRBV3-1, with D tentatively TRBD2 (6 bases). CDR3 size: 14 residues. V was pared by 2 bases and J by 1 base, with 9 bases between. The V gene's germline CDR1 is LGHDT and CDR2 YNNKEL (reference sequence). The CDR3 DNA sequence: TGTGCCAGCAGCCAAATTGCGGGGTCCTACGAGCAGTACTTC. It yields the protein CASSQIAGSYEQYF.

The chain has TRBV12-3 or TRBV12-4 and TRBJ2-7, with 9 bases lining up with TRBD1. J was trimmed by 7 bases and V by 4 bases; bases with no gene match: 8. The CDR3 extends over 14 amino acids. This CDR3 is CASSWGQGHNEQYF. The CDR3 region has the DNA TGTGCCAGCAGTTGGGGACAGGGCCACAATGAGCAGTACTTC.

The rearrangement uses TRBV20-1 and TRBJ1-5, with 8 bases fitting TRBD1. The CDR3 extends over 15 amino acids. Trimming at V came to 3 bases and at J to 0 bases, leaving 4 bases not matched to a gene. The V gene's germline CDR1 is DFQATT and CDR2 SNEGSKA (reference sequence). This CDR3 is CSASWTGTSNQPQHF. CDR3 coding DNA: TGCAGTGCTAGTTGGACAGGGACTAGCAATCAGCCCCAGCATTTT.

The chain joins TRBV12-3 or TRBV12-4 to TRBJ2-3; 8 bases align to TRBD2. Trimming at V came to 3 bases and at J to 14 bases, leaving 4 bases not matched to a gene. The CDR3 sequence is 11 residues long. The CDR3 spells CASSLGTRWYF. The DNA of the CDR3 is TGTGCCAGCAGTTTGGGGACTAGATGGTATTTT.

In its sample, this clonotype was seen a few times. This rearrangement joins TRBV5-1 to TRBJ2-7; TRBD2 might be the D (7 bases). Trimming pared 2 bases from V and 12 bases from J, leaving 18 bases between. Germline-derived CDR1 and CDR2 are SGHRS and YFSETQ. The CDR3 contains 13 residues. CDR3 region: CASSLGGGYLVYF. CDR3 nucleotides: TGCGCCAGCAGCTTAGGGGGGGGCTACCTCGTGTACTTC.

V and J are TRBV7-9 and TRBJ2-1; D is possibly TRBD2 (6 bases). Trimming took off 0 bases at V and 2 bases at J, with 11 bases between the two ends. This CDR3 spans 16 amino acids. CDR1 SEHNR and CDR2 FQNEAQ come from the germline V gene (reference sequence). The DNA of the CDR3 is TGTGCCAGCAGCTTAGCGCGGAGGGGTCCCTACAATGAGCAGTTCTTC. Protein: CASSLARRGPYNEQFF. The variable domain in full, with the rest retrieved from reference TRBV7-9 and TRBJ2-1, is DTGVSQNPRHKITKRGQNVTFRCDPISEHNRLYWYRQTLGQGPEFLTYFQNEAQLEKSRLLSDRFSAERPKGSFSTLEIQRTEQGDSAMYLCASSLARRGPYNEQFFGPGTRLTVL.

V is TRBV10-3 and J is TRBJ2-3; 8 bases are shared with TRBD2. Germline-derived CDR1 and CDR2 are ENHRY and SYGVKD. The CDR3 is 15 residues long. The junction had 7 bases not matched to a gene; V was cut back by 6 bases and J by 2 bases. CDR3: CAIRLAGTNTDTQYF. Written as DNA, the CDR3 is TGTGCCATCAGGTTAGCGGGGACCAACACAGATACGCAGTATTTT.

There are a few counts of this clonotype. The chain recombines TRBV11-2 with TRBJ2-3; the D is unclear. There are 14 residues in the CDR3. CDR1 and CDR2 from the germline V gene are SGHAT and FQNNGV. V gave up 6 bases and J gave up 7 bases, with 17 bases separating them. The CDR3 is CASSSITLLNTQYF. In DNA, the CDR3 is TGTGCCAGCAGTTCAATAACACTACTGAATACGCAGTATTTT.

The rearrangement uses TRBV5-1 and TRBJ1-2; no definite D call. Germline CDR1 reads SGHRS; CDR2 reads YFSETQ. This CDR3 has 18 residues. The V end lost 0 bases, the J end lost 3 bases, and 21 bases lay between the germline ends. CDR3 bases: TGCGCCAGCAGCTTGGCCGGCCCCCGCGGGGTACTTGACTATGGCTACACCTTC. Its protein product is CASSLAGPRGVLDYGYTF.

Written as DNA, the CDR3 is TGTGCCAGCAGTTACGACGGGGGTATGTACAATGAGCAGTTCTTC. This codes for CASSYDGGMYNEQFF. The V and J genes are TRBV6-6 and TRBJ2-1, with a possible D match to TRBD2 (6 bases). Deletions cut 2 bases from V and 4 bases from J, with 12 bases between. Germline V lookup: CDR1 MNHNY, CDR2 SVGAGI (reference sequence). The CDR3 sequence is 15 residues long.

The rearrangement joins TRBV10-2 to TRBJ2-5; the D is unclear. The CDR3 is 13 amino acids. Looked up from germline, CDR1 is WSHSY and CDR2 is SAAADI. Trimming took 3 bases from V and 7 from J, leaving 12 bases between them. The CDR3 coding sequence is TGCGCCAGCAGTGACTCCCCACCCGGGACCCAGTACTTC. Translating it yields CASSDSPPGTQYF.

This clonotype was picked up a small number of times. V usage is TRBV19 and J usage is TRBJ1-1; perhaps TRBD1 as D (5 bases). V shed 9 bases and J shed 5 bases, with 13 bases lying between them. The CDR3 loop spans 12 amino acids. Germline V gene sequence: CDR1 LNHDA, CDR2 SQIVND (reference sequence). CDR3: CASLGPTTEAFF. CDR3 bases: TGTGCCAGCCTGGGACCGACTACTGAAGCTTTCTTT.

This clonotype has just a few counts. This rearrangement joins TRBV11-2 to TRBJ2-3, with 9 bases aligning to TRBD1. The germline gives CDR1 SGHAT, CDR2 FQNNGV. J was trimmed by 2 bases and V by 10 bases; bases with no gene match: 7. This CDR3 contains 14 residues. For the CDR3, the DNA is TGTGCCATCCGCCGGGACAGGGTCACAGATACGCAGTATTTT. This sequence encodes CAIRRDRVTDTQYF.

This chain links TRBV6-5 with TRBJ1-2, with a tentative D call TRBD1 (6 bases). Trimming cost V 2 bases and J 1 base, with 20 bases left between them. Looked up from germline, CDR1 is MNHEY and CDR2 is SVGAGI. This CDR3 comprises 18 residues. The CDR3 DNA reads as TGTGCCAGCAGTTACCCAATCAGGGGCCAAAACCTTAACTATGGCTACACCTTC. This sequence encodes CASSYPIRGQNLNYGYTF.

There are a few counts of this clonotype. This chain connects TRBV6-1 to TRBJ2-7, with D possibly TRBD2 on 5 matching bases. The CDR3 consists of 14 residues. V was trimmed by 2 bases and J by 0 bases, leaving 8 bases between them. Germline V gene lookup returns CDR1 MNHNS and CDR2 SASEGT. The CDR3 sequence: CASSEIRDSYEQYF. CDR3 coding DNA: TGTGCCAGCAGTGAAATACGGGACTCCTACGAGCAGTACTTC.

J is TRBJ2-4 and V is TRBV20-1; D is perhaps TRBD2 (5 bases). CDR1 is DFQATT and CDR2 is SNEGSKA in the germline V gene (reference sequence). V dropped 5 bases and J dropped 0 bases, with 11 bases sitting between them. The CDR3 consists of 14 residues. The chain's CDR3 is CSAPGLVAKNIQYF. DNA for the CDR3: TGCAGTGCTCCTGGACTCGTAGCCAAAAACATTCAGTACTTC.

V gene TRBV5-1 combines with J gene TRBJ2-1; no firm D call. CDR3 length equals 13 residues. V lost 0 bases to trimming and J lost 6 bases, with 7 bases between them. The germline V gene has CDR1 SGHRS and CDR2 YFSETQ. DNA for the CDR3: TGCGCCAGCAGCTTGGTTATAGGCAATGAGCAGTTCTTC. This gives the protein CASSLVIGNEQFF.

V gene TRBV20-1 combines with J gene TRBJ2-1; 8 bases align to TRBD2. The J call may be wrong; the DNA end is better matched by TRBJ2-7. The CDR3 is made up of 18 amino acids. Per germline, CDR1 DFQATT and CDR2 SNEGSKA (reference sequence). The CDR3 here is CSARDPSGSRSSYNEQYF. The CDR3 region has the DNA TGCAGTGCTAGAGATCCCAGCGGGAGTCGTTCATCCTACAATGAGCAGTACTTC.

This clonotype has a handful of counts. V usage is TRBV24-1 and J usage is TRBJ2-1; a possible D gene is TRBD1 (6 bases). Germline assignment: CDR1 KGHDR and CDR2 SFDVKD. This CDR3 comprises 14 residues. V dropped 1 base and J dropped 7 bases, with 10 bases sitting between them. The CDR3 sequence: CATSDFAGENEQFF. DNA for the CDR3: TGTGCCACCAGTGATTTCGCAGGGGAAAATGAGCAGTTCTTC.

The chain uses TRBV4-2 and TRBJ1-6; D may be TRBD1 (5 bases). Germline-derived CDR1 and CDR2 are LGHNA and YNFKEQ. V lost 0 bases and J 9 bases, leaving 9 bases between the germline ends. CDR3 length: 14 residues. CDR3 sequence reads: CASSQDGAISPLHF. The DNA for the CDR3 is TGTGCCAGCAGCCAAGACGGGGCAATTTCACCCCTCCACTTT.

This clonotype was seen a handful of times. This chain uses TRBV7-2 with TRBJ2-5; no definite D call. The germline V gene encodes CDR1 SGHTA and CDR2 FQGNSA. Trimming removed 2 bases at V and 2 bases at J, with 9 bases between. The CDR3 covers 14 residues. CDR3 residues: CASSLFRSQETQYF. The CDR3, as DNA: TGTGCCAGCAGCTTATTTCGGTCACAAGAGACCCAGTACTTC.

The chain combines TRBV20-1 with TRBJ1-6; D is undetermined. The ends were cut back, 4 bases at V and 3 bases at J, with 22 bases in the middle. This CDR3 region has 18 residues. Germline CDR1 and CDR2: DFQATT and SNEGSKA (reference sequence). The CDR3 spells CSATLSAVLSFYNSPLHF. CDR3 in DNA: TGCAGTGCTACCCTGTCTGCCGTCCTTTCCTTCTATAATTCACCCCTCCACTTT.

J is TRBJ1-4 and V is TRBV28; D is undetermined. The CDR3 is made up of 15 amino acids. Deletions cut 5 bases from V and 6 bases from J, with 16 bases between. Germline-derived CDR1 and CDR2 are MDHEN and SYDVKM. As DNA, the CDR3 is TGTGCCAGCAGTGGTCGTCGGGGTGGATATGAAAAACTGTTTTTT. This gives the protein CASSGRRGGYEKLFF.

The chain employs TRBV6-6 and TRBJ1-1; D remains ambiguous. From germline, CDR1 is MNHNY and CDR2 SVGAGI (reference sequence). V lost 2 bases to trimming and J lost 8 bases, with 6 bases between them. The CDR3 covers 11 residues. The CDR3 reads CASSYKAEAFF. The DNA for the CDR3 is TGTGCCAGCAGTTACAAGGCAGAAGCTTTCTTT.

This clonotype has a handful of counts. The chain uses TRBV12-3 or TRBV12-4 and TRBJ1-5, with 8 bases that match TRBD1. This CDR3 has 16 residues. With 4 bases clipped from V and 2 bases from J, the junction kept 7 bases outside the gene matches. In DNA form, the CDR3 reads TGTGCCAGCAGTTCACGCGACAGGGGAGGCAATCAGCCCCAGCATTTT. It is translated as CASSSRDRGGNQPQHF.